A single sample is the source of the 29 T cell receptor beta chains below, sequenced in a study of cytomegalovirus exposure and HLA in healthy donors. In the PCR, 60 Vbeta and 13 Jbeta primers were used. Here immunoSEQ multiplex PCR was the method, and the copy in TCRdb shows in-frame clones only, minus some. The table records around 64,000 clones, about nine tenths of them present only once. Sequenced material: PBMCs. The source is a woman between 25 and 40 years old in good health and CMV-seronegative.

The J gene is TRBJ2-5, the V gene TRBV27; 8 bases are shared with TRBD1. V was clipped by 3 bases and J by 5 bases; unmatched bases: 8. The germline gives CDR1 MNHEY, CDR2 SMNVEV (reference sequence). The CDR3 has 15 residues. The DNA of the CDR3 is TGTGCCAGCAGTTTCGGCCAGGGGGCGTTGGAGACCCAGTACTTC. Its translation is CASSFGQGALETQYF.

CDR3 DNA: TGTGCCAGCAGTTTAAGATCGGCCGGGGAGCTGTTTTTT. Translated, it gives CASSLRSAGELFF. The V call is TRBV27, the J call TRBJ2-2, with D unresolved. Germline V lookup: CDR1 MNHEY, CDR2 SMNVEV (reference sequence). This CDR3 region has 13 residues. V was cut by 2 bases and J by 6 bases, with 7 bases left in between.

This clone has a handful of counts. The V and J genes are TRBV19 and TRBJ2-7; 7 positions agree with TRBD1. With V trimmed by 9 bases and J by 4 bases, 6 bases remained unmatched. The CDR3 is made up of 12 amino acids. CDR1 is LNHDA and CDR2 is SQIVND in the germline V gene (reference sequence). As DNA, the CDR3 is TGTGCCAGCTCCGGGACAGAGTACGAGCAGTACTTC. Residues: CASSGTEYEQYF.

The chain carries TRBV7-6 and TRBJ2-7; 11 nucleotides align to TRBD2. Germline V gene sequence: CDR1 SGHVS, CDR2 FNYEAQ. Germline trimming cut 5 bases from V and 4 bases from J; bases unmatched to any gene: 10. This CDR3 comprises 16 residues. CDR3 region: CASSRAGGTSGYEQYF. DNA for the CDR3: TGTGCCAGCAGCAGGGCAGGCGGGACTAGCGGTTACGAGCAGTACTTC.

This clone showed up just a few times. V gene TRBV5-1 combines with J gene TRBJ1-4; D ambiguous. CDR1 is SGHRS, CDR2 YFSETQ, per germline. Deletions cut 0 bases from V and 8 bases from J, with 11 bases between. This CDR3 is built from 14 residues. CDR3 sequence: CASSLGQDEEKLFF. CDR3 bases: TGCGCCAGCAGCTTGGGCCAGGATGAGGAAAAACTGTTTTTT.

The J gene is TRBJ1-2, the V gene TRBV27; D is unresolved. Germline V gene lookup returns CDR1 MNHEY and CDR2 SMNVEV (reference sequence). This CDR3 is built from 13 residues. V lost 1 base and J 4 bases, leaving 7 bases between the germline ends. The CDR3 loop reads CASSLLGGYGYTF. The CDR3 DNA is TGTGCCAGCAGTTTATTGGGAGGCTATGGCTACACCTTC.

The rearrangement uses TRBV4-3 and TRBJ2-2, with a possible D match to TRBD1 (5 bases). The CDR3 consists of 17 residues. CDR1 and CDR2 (germline): LGHNA, YSLEER. V shed 0 bases and J shed 0 bases, with 11 bases lying between them. The CDR3 protein is CASSQDIRTSNTGELFF. For the CDR3, the DNA is TGCGCCAGCAGCCAAGATATAAGGACATCGAACACCGGGGAGCTGTTTTTT.

The count of this clone is one. The genes are TRBV9 and TRBJ2-1; 9 nucleotides agree with TRBD2. The CDR3 contains 16 residues. Germline CDR1 reads SGDLS; CDR2 reads YYNGEE. V was pared by 4 bases and J by 7 bases, with 12 bases of the junction left unmatched. The CDR3 coding sequence is TGTGCCAGCAGCCCCCTAGCGGGACCCCACATTAATGAGCAGTTCTTC. Translated: CASSPLAGPHINEQFF.

This clone was recorded a few times. The gene calls are TRBV4-3 and TRBJ2-7; TRBD2 matches at 9 bases. The length of the CDR3 is 15 residues. V shed 1 base, J shed 2 bases, and the junction held 3 bases outside the gene matches. Germline CDR1 and CDR2: LGHNA and YSLEER. The CDR3 spells CASSQGLAETYEQYF. The CDR3 DNA sequence: TGCGCCAGCAGCCAAGGACTAGCGGAGACCTACGAGCAGTACTTC.

The CDR3 bases are TGCGCCAGCAGCCAATATTCCGGGACTAGCGGGAGAGAGACCCAGTACTTC. It is translated as CASSQYSGTSGRETQYF. The chain links TRBV4-1 to TRBJ2-5; 14 bases line up with TRBD2. The junction had 6 bases not matched to a gene; V was cut back by 2 bases and J by 4 bases. CDR3 length equals 17 residues. Germline V gives CDR1 MGHRA, CDR2 YSYEKL.

The table lists this clone with a count of one. The chain has TRBV27 and TRBJ2-2, with 10 bases identical to TRBD2. This CDR3 spans 17 amino acids. V lost 2 bases to trimming and J lost 5 bases; unmatched junction nucleotides: 8. Germline CDR1 reads MNHEY; CDR2 reads SMNVEV (reference sequence). The CDR3 reads CASSLRAGGPGTGELFF. CDR3 bases: TGTGCCAGCAGTTTAAGAGCGGGAGGGCCGGGGACCGGGGAGCTGTTTTTT.

CDR3 loop: CASSLEEGRTGELFF. The CDR3 DNA is TGTGCCAGCAGCTTAGAGGAGGGGAGAACCGGGGAGCTGTTTTTT. The rearrangement uses TRBV7-4 and TRBJ2-2; D is possibly TRBD2 (6 bases). Trimming removed 1 base at V and 5 bases at J, with 11 bases between. Germline lookup yields CDR1 SGHVT and CDR2 SQSDAQ. The CDR3 runs to 15 residues.

This clone was seen only once. The chain employs TRBV7-9 and TRBJ1-2; D is uncertain. Germline V lookup: CDR1 SEHNR, CDR2 FQNEAQ (reference sequence). The V end lost 1 base, the J end lost 2 bases, and 5 bases lay between the germline ends. The CDR3 covers 13 residues. CDR3 sequence reads: CASSLDMNYGYTF. The DNA for the CDR3 is TGTGCCAGCAGCTTAGACATGAACTATGGCTACACCTTC.

The V and J genes are TRBV10-2 and TRBJ1-2; the match to TRBD1 covers 7 bases. CDR3 length equals 17 residues. The V gene end was trimmed by 0 bases and the J gene end by 1 base; junction bases not matched to a gene: 8. Looked up from germline, CDR1 is WSHSY and CDR2 is SAAADI. CDR3 bases: TGCGCCAGCAGTGAGTCGATTGGTACAGGGGTTAACTATGGCTACACCTTC. Protein: CASSESIGTGVNYGYTF.

Concerning this clone: Sequence at one end of the junction differs from germline and may be a read error. This sequence joins TRBV7-2 and TRBJ1-2; possibly TRBD1 for D (5 bases). CDR1 is SGHTA and CDR2 is FQGNSA in the germline V gene. CDR3 length equals 15 residues. The CDR3 is CASSLLRAPNYGYAF. The DNA of the CDR3 is TGTGCCAGCAGCTTACTCAGGGCCCCCAACTATGGCTACGCCTTC.

The chain is built from TRBV5-1 and TRBJ2-1, with 10 bases matching TRBD1. The CDR3 runs 15 residues. Germline CDR1 SGHRS, CDR2 YFSETQ. Trimming took 3 bases from V and 2 from J; bases not matched to a gene: 2. The CDR3 loop reads CASSSGTGAYNEQFF. The DNA of the CDR3 is TGCGCCAGCAGCTCCGGGACAGGGGCCTACAATGAGCAGTTCTTC.

The CDR3 reads CASSFHHLTGGGDEQFF. The CDR3 nucleotides read TGTGCCAGCAGTTTCCACCATCTTACGGGAGGGGGAGATGAGCAGTTCTTC. This rearrangement joins TRBV27 to TRBJ2-1; 8 bases align to TRBD2. The CDR3 runs to 17 residues. Germline V CDR1 and CDR2: MNHEY, SMNVEV (reference sequence). J gave up 8 bases and V 3 bases, and 15 bases lay outside the gene matches.

The J gene is TRBJ2-7, the V gene TRBV7-2, with 7 bases matching TRBD2. Germline CDR1 is SGHTA and CDR2 is FQGNSA. The CDR3 length is 16 residues. J gave up 7 bases and V 5 bases, and 17 bases lay outside the gene matches. The CDR3 nucleotides read TGTGCCAGCAGCCCACCCGAGACTAGCTTCCGGCGTGAGCAGTACTTC. Amino acids: CASSPPETSFRREQYF. Complete variable domain (other parts from reference TRBV7-2 and TRBJ2-7): GAGVSQSPSNKVTEKGKDVELRCDPISGHTALYWYRQSLGQGLEFLIYFQGNSAPDKSGLPSDRFSAERTGGSVSTLTIQRTQQEDSAVYLCASSPPETSFRREQYFGPGTRLTVT.

The chain is built from TRBV11-3 and TRBJ1-2, with a possible D match to TRBD1 (6 bases). Trimming stripped 6 bases from V and 6 bases from J, with 14 bases between. Germline CDR1 SGHNT, CDR2 YENEEA. The CDR3 covers 13 residues. CDR3 sequence reads: CASSWGGADGYTF. The CDR3 DNA reads as TGTGCCAGCAGTTGGGGGGGGGCGGATGGCTACACCTTC.

The gene calls are TRBV5-4 and TRBJ1-5; the D gene is possibly TRBD1 (6 bases). The CDR3 extends over 13 amino acids. Trimming left V 4 bases short and J 3 bases short, with 8 bases between. Germline V gene sequence: CDR1 SGHNT, CDR2 YYREEE (reference sequence). In nucleotides, the CDR3 is TGTGCCAGCAGCCGACAGGACAATCAGCCCCAGCATTTT. It specifies CASSRQDNQPQHF.

J is TRBJ2-7 and V is TRBV11-2; 9 nucleotides line up with TRBD1. CDR3 length equals 19 residues. Germline CDR1 SGHAT, CDR2 FQNNGV. V was pared by 2 bases and J by 3 bases, with 17 bases of the junction left unmatched. The CDR3 nucleotides read TGTGCCAGCAGCTTAACCCCTCAGTTGGCGGGACAGGGTTACTACGAGCAGTACTTC. Residues: CASSLTPQLAGQGYYEQYF.

This rearrangement joins TRBV7-2 to TRBJ2-1, with D hard to call. CDR1 SGHTA and CDR2 FQGNSA come from the germline V gene. The V gene lost 0 bases and the J gene lost 1 base, with 10 bases spanning the gap. The CDR3 consists of 16 residues. In DNA, the CDR3 is TGTGCCAGCAGCTTAGCCCCGGCGGCATCCTACAATGAGCAGTTCTTC. Protein sequence: CASSLAPAASYNEQFF.

The chain joins TRBV7-2 to TRBJ2-1; 10 nucleotides agree with TRBD2. Germline trimming cut 3 bases from V and 7 bases from J; bases unmatched to any gene: 3. CDR1 SGHTA and CDR2 FQGNSA come from the germline V gene. The CDR3 covers 14 residues. CDR3 nucleotide sequence: TGTGCCAGCAGCTTTAGCGGGAGGAATAATGAGCAGTTCTTC. This sequence encodes CASSFSGRNNEQFF.

This chain uses TRBV9 with TRBJ1-3, with D unclear. Germline V CDR1 and CDR2: SGDLS, YYNGEE. V was clipped by 0 bases and J by 14 bases, with 12 bases between them. CDR3 length: 12 amino acids. The CDR3 region is CASSVDSYPVYF. The CDR3 DNA reads TGTGCCAGCAGCGTAGATTCCTACCCCGTATATTTT.

The chain has TRBV9 and TRBJ2-2; the D gene is possibly TRBD2 (5 bases). Germline CDR1 reads SGDLS; CDR2 reads YYNGEE. The CDR3 totals 13 residues. The germline V and J ends were trimmed by 4 bases and 5 bases, with 9 bases remaining between them. The CDR3 spells CASSPRTTGELFF. For the CDR3, the DNA is TGTGCCAGCAGCCCTCGGACTACCGGGGAGCTGTTTTTT. Using reference TRBV9 and TRBJ2-2 for the parts outside the CDR3, the full variable domain is DSGVTQTPKHLITATGQRVTLRCSPRSGDLSVYWYQQSLDQGLQFLIQYYNGEERAKGNILERFSAQQFPDLHSELNLSSLELGDSALYFCASSPRTTGELFFGEGSRLTVL.

The V gene is TRBV19, the J gene TRBJ1-4; maybe TRBD1 (6 bases). This CDR3 has 15 amino acids. V was trimmed by 7 bases and J by 8 bases, leaving 20 bases between them. Germline V gives CDR1 LNHDA, CDR2 SQIVND (reference sequence). Written as DNA, the CDR3 is TGTGCCAGTACCGCTTTGACAGGCCCGGTCGAAAAACTGTTTTTT. The encoded protein is CASTALTGPVEKLFF.

The V call is TRBV27, the J call TRBJ2-7; D is possibly TRBD2 (6 bases). CDR3 length: 13 residues. Germline-derived CDR1 and CDR2 are MNHEY and SMNVEV (reference sequence). The V end was cut by 6 bases, the J end by 4 bases, with 13 bases between. CDR3 nucleotide sequence: TGTGCCAGCAGCCTCGGTCGGGAGTACGAGCAGTACTTC. It yields the protein CASSLGREYEQYF.

This chain uses TRBV28 with TRBJ1-5, with 7 bases lining up with TRBD1. This CDR3 has 13 amino acids. The V gene's germline CDR1 is MDHEN and CDR2 SYDVKM. V dropped 5 bases and J dropped 7; count of bases not matched to a gene: 5. CDR3 protein: CASSTGVRQPQHF. The CDR3 bases are TGTGCCAGCAGTACAGGGGTTCGCCAGCCCCAGCATTTT.

This chain connects TRBV19 to TRBJ2-3; TRBD1 aligns across 8 bases. The ends lost 5 bases at V and 6 bases at J; junction bases unmatched: 7. Germline lookup yields CDR1 LNHDA and CDR2 SQIVND (reference sequence). CDR3 size: 14 residues. The CDR3 nucleotides are TGTGCCAGTAGTTCTACGGGACAGGTCGATACGCAGTATTTT. It specifies CASSSTGQVDTQYF.